This T cell receptor (beta chain) appears in the sequencing data of a study of response to subunit inactivated influenza vaccine. This CDR3 is built from 13 residues. Trimming left V 0 bases short and J 7 bases short, with 10 bases between. The V gene's germline CDR1 is SGHRS and CDR2 YFSETQ. Via MiXCR, TCRdb re-called the RT-PCR reads, giving one row per CDR3 protein. Of approximately 500,000 distinct CDR3 sequences listed, 20% to 25% are singletons. The sample also formed part of further work on T cells expressing NK-cell markers. From that report: TCR beta cDNA was generated via 5'RACE template switching incorporating UMIs. As a fraction of CD8+ T cells, dominant NKG2C+ clonotypes reached roughly 1.0-7.0% in 5 to 7 donors. In several donors, dominant clonotypes made up about 25-65% of CD3+CD56-NKG2C+ cells.

Sequences were derived from CD4+ T cells sorted from PBMCs, sampled 12 days after vaccination. This clonotype was sampled from a man aged 50 to 60 who received an inactivated influenza vaccine. The rearrangement joins TRBV5-1 to TRBJ2-5; D is unclear. In DNA, the CDR3 is TGCGCCAGCAGCTTGGACAGCTTGGGGACCCAGTACTTC. Translating gives CASSLDSLGTQYF.